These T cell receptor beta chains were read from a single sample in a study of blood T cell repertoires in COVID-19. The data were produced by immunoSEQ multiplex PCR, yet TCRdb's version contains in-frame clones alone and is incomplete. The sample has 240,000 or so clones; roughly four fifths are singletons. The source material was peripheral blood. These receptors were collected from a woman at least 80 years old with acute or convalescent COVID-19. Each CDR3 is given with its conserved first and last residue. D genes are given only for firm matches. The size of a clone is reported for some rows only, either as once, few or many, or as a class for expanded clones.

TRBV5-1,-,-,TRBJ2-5,CASSSGDSGAQYF,TGCGCCAGCAGCTCCGGAGACTCCGGGGCCCAGTACTTC
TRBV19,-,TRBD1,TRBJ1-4,CASRQGVATNEKLFF,TGTGCCAGCCGACAGGGGGTCGCAACTAATGAAAAACTGTTTTTT
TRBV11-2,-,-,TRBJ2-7,CASSLGPGAIYEQYF,TGTGCCAGCAGCTTAGGACCAGGGGCCATCTACGAGCAGTACTTC
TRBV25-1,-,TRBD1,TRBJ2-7,CASNRTGQDYEQYF,TGTGCCAGCAATAGGACAGGGCAGGACTACGAGCAGTACTTC
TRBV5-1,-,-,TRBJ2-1,CASSAGPLGYNEQFF,TGCGCCAGCAGCGCTGGACCACTAGGGTACAATGAGCAGTTCTTC
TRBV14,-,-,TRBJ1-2,CASSQARQVGYTF,TGTGCCAGCAGCCAGGCCCGGCAGGTTGGCTACACCTTC
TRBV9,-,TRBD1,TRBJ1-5,CASSVDGQGHQPQHF,TGTGCCAGCAGCGTAGATGGACAGGGTCACCAGCCCCAGCATTTT
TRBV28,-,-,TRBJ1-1,CASSPFPNTEAFF,TGTGCCAGCAGTCCCTTCCCGAACACTGAAGCTTTCTTT
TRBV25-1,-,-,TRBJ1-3,CASSEATTGNTIYF,TGTGCCAGCAGTGAAGCGACAACGGGAAACACCATATATTTT
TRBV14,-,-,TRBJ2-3,CASSQALTDTQYF,TGTGCCAGCAGCCAAGCCCTCACAGATACGCAGTATTTT
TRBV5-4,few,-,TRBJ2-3,CASSPGLPPADTQYF,TGTGCCAGCAGCCCGGGACTCCCACCGGCAGATACGCAGTATTTT
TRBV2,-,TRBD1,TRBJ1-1,CASSSQGAPTEAFF,TGTGCCAGCAGCTCACAGGGGGCTCCCACTGAAGCTTTCTTT
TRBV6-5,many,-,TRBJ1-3,CASTLGGSGNTIYF,TGTGCCAGCACCCTTGGGGGGTCCGGAAACACCATATATTTT
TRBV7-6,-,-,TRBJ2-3,CASSKGQITDTQYF,TGTGCCAGCAGCAAAGGACAGATTACAGATACGCAGTATTTT
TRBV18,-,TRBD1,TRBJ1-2,CASSRDRVDGYTF,TGTGCCAGCTCACGGGACAGGGTCGATGGCTACACCTTC
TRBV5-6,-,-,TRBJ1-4,CASSSGRTATNEKLFF,TGTGCCAGCAGCTCTGGCAGGACAGCAACTAATGAAAAACTGTTTTTT
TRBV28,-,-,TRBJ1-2,CASSYGTSYGYTF,TGTGCCAGCAGCTACGGGACTTCTTATGGCTACACCTTC
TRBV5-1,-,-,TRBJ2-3,CASSSGGHDTDTQYF,TGCGCCAGCAGCTCTGGCGGACACGACACAGATACGCAGTATTTT
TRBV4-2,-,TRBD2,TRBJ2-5,CASSQGEAGVGKTQYF,TGTGCCAGCAGCCAAGGGGAAGCGGGGGTGGGGAAGACCCAGTACTTC
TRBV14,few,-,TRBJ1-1,CASSRGTPVMGAFF,TGTGCCAGCAGCCGTGGGACACCGGTTATGGGGGCTTTCTTT
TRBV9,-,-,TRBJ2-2,CASSYITGELFF,TGTGCCAGCAGCTACATCACCGGGGAGCTGTTTTTT
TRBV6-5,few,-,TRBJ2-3,CASSYGTGSTDTQYF,TGTGCCAGCAGTTACGGAACAGGGAGCACAGATACGCAGTATTTT
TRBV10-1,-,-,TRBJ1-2,CASSESGQSQNYGYTF,TGCGCCAGCAGTGAGTCGGGGCAGTCGCAAAACTATGGCTACACCTTC
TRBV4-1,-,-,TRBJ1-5,CASSQSVQSNQPQHF,TGCGCCAGCAGCCAGTCTGTTCAGAGCAATCAGCCCCAGCATTTT
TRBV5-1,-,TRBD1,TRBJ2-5,CASSQLGQAQETQYF,TGCGCCAGCAGCCAGTTGGGACAGGCTCAAGAGACCCAGTACTTC
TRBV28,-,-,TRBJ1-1,CASSSPRPRQGSMNTEAFF,TGTGCCAGCAGTTCACCCCGCCCCCGGCAGGGATCTATGAACACTGAAGCTTTCTTT
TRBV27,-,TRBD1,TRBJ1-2,CASRGDRGANYGYTF,TGTGCCAGCAGAGGGGACAGGGGCGCTAACTATGGCTACACCTTC
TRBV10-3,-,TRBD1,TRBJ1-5,CATKDREGNQPQHF,TGTGCCACCAAGGACAGGGAAGGGAATCAGCCCCAGCATTTT
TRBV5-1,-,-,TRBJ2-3,CASSLGQATDTQYF,TGCGCCAGCAGCTTGGGCCAGGCCACAGATACGCAGTATTTT
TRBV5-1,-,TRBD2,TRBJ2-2,CASSAGTSLWGGELFF,TGCGCCAGCAGCGCCGGGACTAGCCTCTGGGGCGGGGAGCTGTTTTTT
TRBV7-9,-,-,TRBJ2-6,CASSLGMAQGAGANVLTF,TGTGCCAGCAGCTTAGGCATGGCGCAGGGCGCAGGGGCCAACGTCCTGACTTTC
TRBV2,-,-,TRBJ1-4,CASTRGRINEKLFF,TGTGCCAGCACCCGAGGGCGGATTAATGAAAAACTGTTTTTT
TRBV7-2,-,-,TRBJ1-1,CASSLLRGTEAFF,TGTGCCAGCAGCTTATTAAGGGGTACTGAAGCTTTCTTT
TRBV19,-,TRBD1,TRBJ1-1,CASSIGGQGEAFF,TGTGCCAGTAGTATAGGAGGACAGGGTGAAGCTTTCTTT
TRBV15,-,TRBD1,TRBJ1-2,CATLGQGPNYGYTF,TGTGCCACCCTCGGACAGGGACCTAACTATGGCTACACCTTC
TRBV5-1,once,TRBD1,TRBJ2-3,CASRETGVDTQYF,TGCGCCAGCAGAGAGACAGGGGTGGATACGCAGTATTTT
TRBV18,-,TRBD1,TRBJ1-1,CASSRRGQGGYTEAFF,TGTGCCAGCTCCCGAAGGGGACAGGGAGGGTACACTGAAGCTTTCTTT
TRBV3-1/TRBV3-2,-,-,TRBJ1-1,CASSPIQGSTEAFF,TGTGCCAGCAGCCCCATACAGGGTAGTACTGAAGCTTTCTTT
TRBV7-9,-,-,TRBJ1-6,CASSKRQGGDSPLHF,TGTGCCAGCAGCAAACGCCAGGGAGGGGATTCACCCCTCCACTTT
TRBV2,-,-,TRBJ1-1,CASSPSWNTEAFF,TGTGCCAGCAGCCCTAGTTGGAACACTGAAGCTTTCTTT
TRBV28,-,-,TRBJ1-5,CASTPVGGASGNQPQHF,TGTGCCAGCACCCCGGTGGGGGGGGCTAGTGGCAATCAGCCCCAGCATTTT
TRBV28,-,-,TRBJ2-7,CASSWNRDHEQYF,TGTGCCAGCAGTTGGAACAGAGACCACGAGCAGTACTTC
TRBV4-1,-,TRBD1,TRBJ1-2,CASSLRDSSYGYTF,TGCGCCAGCAGCCTCCGGGACAGCTCCTATGGCTACACCTTC
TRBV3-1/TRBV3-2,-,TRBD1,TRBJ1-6,CASSQKTGGSPLHF,TGTGCCAGCAGCCAAAAGACAGGGGGCTCACCCCTCCACTTT
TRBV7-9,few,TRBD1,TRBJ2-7,CASSPRTGARPYEQYF,TGTGCCAGCAGCCCGCGGACAGGGGCCCGTCCCTACGAGCAGTACTTC
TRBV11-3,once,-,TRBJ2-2,CASSLGDRDTGELFF,TGTGCCAGCAGCTTAGGTGACAGAGACACCGGGGAGCTGTTTTTT
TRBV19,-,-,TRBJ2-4,CASSIEGWGLLLAKNIQYF,TGTGCCAGTAGTATTGAAGGATGGGGCCTTTTGTTAGCCAAAAACATTCAGTACTTC
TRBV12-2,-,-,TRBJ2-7,CASRLERPRLKDEQYF,TGTGCAAGTCGCTTAGAGCGGCCCCGGTTGAAGGACGAGCAGTACTTC
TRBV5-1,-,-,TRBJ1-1,CASSRDMVDTEAFF,TGCGCCAGCAGCAGGGACATGGTAGACACTGAAGCTTTCTTT
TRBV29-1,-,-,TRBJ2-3,CSVDSGFTDTQYF,TGCAGCGTGGACAGTGGTTTTACAGATACGCAGTATTTT
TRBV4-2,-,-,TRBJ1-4,CASSQAGGLDEKLFF,TGTGCCAGCAGCCAAGCGGGGGGCTTGGACGAAAAACTGTTTTTT
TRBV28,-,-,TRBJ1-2,CASSLGWGTSTFYGYTF,TGTGCCAGCAGTTTAGGGTGGGGGACATCGACTTTCTATGGCTACACCTTC